This record covers a single T cell receptor (beta chain). This record belongs to a study of blood T cell repertoires in COVID-19. Background on the study: Specimens from acute and convalescent COVID-19 originated in the United States, Italy and Spain. Sample material is recorded as cDNA or gDNA derived from T cells, B-cell-depleted T cells, or PBMCs.

As processed by the authors: The authors estimated nucleated cell counts from reference gene primer amplification. The table came from immunoSEQ multiplex PCR; TCRdb's copy has only in-frame clones and leaves some out. The D gene and trimming were derived from the DNA, and the V and J assignments and clone size from that table. This sample has about 140,000 clones, with just over 85% found just once. This CDR3 has 15 residues. The V and J ends lost 3 bases and 5 bases, in that order; junction bases with no gene match: 7. Germline loops: CDR1 KGHSH, CDR2 LQKENI. This TCR was sampled from a woman aged 55-69 years with acute or convalescent COVID-19. V and J are TRBV18 and TRBJ1-1, with TRBD1 matching 9 bases. Material: peripheral blood. CDR3 nucleotides: TGTGCCAGCTCACCTCGCGTACAGGGGGCGACTGAAGCTTTCTTT. It yields the protein CASSPRVQGATEAFF.